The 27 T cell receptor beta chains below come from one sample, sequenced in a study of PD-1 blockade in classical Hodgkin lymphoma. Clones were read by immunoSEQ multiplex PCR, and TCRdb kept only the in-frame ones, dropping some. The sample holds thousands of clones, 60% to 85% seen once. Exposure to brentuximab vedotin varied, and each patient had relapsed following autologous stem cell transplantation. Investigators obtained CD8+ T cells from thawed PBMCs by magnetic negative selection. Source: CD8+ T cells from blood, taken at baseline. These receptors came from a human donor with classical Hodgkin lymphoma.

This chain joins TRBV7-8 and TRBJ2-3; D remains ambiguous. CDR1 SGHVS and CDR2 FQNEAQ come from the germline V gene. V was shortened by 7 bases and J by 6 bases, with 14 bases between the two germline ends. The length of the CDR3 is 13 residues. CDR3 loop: CASTAPSVDTQYF. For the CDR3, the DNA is TGTGCCAGCACCGCCCCCTCTGTGGATACGCAGTATTTT.

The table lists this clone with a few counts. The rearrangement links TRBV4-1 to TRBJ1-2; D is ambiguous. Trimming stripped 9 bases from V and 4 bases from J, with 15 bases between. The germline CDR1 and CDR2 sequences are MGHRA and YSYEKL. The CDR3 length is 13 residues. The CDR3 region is CASSPGVSYGYTF. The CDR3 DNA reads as TGCGCCAGTTCCCCTGGGGTTTCCTATGGCTACACCTTC.

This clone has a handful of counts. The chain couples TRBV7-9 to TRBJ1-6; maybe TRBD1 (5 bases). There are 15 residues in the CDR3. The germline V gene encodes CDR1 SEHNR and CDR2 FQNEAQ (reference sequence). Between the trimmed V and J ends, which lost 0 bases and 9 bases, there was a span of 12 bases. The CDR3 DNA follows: TGTGCCAGCAGCTTAGCGCTCGGGGACGGTTCACCCCTCCACTTT. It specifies CASSLALGDGSPLHF.

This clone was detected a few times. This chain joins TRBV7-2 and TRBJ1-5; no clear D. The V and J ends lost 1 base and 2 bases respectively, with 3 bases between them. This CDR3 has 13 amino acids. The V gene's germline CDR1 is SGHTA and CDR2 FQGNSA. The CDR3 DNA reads TGTGCCAGCAGCTTAGACGGCAATCAGCCCCAGCATTTT. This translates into CASSLDGNQPQHF.

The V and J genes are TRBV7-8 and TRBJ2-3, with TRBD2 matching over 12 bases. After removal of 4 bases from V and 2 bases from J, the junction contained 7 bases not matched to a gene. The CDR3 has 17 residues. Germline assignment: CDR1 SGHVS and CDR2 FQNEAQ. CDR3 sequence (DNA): TGTGCCAGCAGCTCCTACGGACTAGCGGGATCCACAGATACGCAGTATTTT. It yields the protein CASSSYGLAGSTDTQYF.

Written as DNA, the CDR3 is TGTGCCAGCAGCTCGGCAGGGGTCGCGAACACTGAAGCTTTCTTT. This sequence encodes CASSSAGVANTEAFF. The rearrangement links TRBV11-1 to TRBJ1-1; tentative D call: TRBD1 (6 bases). Germline V gives CDR1 SGHAT, CDR2 FQDESV (reference sequence). V was clipped by 4 bases and J by 1 base, with 13 bases between them. The CDR3 has 15 amino acids.

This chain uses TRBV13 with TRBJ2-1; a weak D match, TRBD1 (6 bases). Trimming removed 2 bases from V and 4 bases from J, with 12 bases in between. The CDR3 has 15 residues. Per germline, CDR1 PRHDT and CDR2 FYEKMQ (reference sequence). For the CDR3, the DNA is TGTGCCAGCAGCTTAATGGAGAGGGGGTACAATGAGCAGTTCTTC. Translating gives CASSLMERGYNEQFF. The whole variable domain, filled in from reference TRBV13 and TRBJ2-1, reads AAGVIQSPRHLIKEKRETATLKCYPIPRHDTVYWYQQGPGQDPQFLISFYEKMQSDKGSIPDRFSAQQFSDYHSELNMSSLELGDSALYFCASSLMERGYNEQFFGPGTRLTVL.

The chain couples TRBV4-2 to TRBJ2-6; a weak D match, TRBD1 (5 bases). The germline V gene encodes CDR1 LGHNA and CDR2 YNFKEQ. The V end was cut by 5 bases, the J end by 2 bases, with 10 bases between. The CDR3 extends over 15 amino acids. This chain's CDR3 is CASSLAGPGANVLTF. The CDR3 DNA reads TGTGCCAGCAGCTTGGCAGGGCCTGGGGCCAACGTCCTGACTTTC.

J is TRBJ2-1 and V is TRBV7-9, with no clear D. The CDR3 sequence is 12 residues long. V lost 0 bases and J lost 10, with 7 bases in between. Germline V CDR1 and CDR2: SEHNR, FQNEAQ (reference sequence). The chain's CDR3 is CASSLARVEQFF. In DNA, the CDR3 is TGTGCCAGCAGCTTAGCGAGAGTGGAGCAGTTCTTC.

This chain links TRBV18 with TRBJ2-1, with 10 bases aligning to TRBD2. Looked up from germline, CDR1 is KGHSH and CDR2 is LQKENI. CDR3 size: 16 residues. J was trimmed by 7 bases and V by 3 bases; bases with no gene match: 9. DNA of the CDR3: TGTGCCAGCTCACCCGTTAAGCGGGAGGGCCTAAATGAGCAGTTCTTC. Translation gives CASSPVKREGLNEQFF.

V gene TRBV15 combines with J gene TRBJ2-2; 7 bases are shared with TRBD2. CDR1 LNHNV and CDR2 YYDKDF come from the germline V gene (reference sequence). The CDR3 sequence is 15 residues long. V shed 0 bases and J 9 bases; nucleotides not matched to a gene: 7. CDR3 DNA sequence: TGTGCCACCAGCAGAGAGGGGGGAGGGCCCCGGGAGCTGTTTTTT. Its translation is CATSREGGGPRELFF.

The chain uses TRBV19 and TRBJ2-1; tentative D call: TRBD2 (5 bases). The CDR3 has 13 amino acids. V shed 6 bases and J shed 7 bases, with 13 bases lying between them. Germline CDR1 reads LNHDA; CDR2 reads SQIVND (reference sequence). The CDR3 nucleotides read TGTGCCAGTAGCATCAGCGGACGAAATGAGCAGTTCTTC. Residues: CASSISGRNEQFF.

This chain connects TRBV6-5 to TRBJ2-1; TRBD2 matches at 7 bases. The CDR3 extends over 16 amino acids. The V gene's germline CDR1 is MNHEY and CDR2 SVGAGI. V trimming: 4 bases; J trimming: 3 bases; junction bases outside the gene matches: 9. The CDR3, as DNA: TGTGCCAGCAGTTCCAACTTAGCGGGCTACTACAATGAGCAGTTCTTC. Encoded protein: CASSSNLAGYYNEQFF.

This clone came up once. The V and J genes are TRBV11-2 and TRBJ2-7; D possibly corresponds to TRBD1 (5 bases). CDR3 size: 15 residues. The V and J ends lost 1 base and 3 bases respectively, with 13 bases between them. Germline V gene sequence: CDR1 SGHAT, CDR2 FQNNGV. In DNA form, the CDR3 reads TGTGCCAGCAGCTTAGGGGCAGGGTCTCGCTACGAGCAGTACTTC. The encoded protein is CASSLGAGSRYEQYF.

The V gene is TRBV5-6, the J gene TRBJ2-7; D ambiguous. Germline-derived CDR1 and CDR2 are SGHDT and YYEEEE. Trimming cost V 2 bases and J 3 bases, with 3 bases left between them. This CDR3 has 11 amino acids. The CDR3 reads CASSFGYEQYF. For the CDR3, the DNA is TGTGCCAGCAGCTTTGGCTACGAGCAGTACTTC.

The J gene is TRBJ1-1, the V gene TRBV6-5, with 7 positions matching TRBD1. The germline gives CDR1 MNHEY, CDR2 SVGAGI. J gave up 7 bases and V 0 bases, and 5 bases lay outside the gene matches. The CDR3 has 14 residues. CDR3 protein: CASSYSIGGREAFF. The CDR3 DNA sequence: TGTGCCAGCAGTTACTCCATAGGGGGCCGTGAAGCTTTCTTT.

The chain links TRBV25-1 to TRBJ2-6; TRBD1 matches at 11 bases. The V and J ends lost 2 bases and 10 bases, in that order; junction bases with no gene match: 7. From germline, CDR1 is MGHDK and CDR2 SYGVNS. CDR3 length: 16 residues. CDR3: CASSEREGQGGNVLTF. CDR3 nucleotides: TGTGCCAGCAGTGAAAGGGAGGGACAGGGGGGAAACGTCCTGACTTTC.

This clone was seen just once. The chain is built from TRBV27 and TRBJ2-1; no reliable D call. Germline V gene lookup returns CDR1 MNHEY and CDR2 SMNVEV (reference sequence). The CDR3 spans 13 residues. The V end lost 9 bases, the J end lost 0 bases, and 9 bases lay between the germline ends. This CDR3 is CASSQVSYNEQFF. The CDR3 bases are TGTGCCAGTTCTCAGGTCTCCTACAATGAGCAGTTCTTC.

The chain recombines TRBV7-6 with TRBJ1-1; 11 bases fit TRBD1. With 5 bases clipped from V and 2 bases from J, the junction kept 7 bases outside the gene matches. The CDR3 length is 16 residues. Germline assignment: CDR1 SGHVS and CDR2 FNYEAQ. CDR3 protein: CASSPGTGGLNTEAFF. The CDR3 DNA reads TGTGCCAGCAGCCCCGGGACAGGGGGGTTAAACACTGAAGCTTTCTTT.

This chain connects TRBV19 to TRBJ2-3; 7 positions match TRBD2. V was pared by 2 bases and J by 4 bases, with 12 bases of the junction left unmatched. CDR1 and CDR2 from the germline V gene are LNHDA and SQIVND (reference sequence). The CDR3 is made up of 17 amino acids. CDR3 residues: CASSILAEWAQADTQYF. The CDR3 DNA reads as TGTGCCAGTAGTATACTAGCGGAATGGGCTCAGGCAGATACGCAGTATTTT. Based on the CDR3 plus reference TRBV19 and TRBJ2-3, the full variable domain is DGGITQSPKYLFRKEGQNVTLSCEQNLNHDAMYWYRQDPGQGLRLIYYSQIVNDFQKGDIAEGYSVSREKKESFPLTVTSAQKNPTAFYLCASSILAEWAQADTQYFGPGTRLTVL.

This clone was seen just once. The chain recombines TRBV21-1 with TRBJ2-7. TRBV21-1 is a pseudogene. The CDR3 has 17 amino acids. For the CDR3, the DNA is TGTGCCAGCAGCAAAAAGGCCTATAGGGTACCCTCAAACGAGCAGTACGTC. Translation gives CASSKKAYRVPSNEQYV.

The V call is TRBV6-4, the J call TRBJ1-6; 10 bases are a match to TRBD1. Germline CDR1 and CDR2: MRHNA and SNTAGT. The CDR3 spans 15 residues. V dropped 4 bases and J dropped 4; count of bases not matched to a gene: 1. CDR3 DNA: TGTGCCAGCAGTGGGGGACAGGGGTATAATTCACCCCTCCACTTT. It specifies CASSGGQGYNSPLHF.

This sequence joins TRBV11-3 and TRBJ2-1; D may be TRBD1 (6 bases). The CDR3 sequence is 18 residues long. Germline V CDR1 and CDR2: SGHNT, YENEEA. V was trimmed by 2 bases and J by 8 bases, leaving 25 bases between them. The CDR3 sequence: CASSLKGWGRQRQDEQFF. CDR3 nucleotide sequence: TGTGCCAGCAGCTTAAAAGGATGGGGGCGTCAGCGCCAGGATGAGCAGTTCTTC.

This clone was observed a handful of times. The CDR3 DNA is TGTGCCAGTAGCTTAAATAGCAATCAGCCCCAGCATTTT. Encoded protein: CASSLNSNQPQHF. V is TRBV19 and J is TRBJ1-5; no definite D call. In germline, CDR1 is LNHDA, CDR2 SQIVND (reference sequence). The CDR3 totals 13 residues. Trimming shortened V by 6 bases and J by 0 bases, and 6 bases separated the two germline ends.

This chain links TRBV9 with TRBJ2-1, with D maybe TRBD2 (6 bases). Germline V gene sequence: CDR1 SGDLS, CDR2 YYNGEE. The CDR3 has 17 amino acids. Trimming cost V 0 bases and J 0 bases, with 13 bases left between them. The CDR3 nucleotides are TGTGCCAGCAGCGTAGCTCGGGACGGGAGCTCCTACAATGAGCAGTTCTTC. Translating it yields CASSVARDGSSYNEQFF.

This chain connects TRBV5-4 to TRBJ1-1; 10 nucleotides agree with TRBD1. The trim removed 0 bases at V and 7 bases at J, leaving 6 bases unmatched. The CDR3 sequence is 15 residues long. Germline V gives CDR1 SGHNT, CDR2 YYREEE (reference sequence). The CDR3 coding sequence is TGTGCCAGCAGCTTGGCCGGGGACAGGGGAATTGAAGCTTTCTTT. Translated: CASSLAGDRGIEAFF.

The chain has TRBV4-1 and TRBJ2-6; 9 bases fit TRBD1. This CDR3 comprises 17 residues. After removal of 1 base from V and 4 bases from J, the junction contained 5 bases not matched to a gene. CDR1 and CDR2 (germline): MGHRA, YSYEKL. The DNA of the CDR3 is TGCGCCAGCAGCCAAGGTACAGGGGGCGCGGGGGCCAACGTCCTGACTTTC. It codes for CASSQGTGGAGANVLTF.